This T cell receptor beta chain was recorded in a study of cytomegalovirus exposure and HLA in healthy donors. Study results and caveats: It was only CMV serostatus that was available as immune exposure information.

Germline values: CDR1 ENHRY, CDR2 SYGVKD. This CDR3 has 11 residues. V was shortened by 8 bases and J by 7 bases, with 10 bases between the two germline ends. A word on this clone: Its antigen remains unknown.

The primer mix had 60 Vbeta and 13 Jbeta primers. Sequencing used immunoSEQ multiplex PCR; TCRdb keeps in-frame clones, though not all of them. This sample's table reports 65,000 to 95,000 clones. The receptor was isolated from a woman aged 55-69 years in good health and CMV-seronegative. The sample consisted of PBMCs. V and J are TRBV10-3 and TRBJ2-3, with unresolved D. CDR3 in DNA: TGTGCCATCCGGAGTATTAATACGCAGTATTTT. It specifies CAIRSINTQYF.